This TCR beta chain was observed in a study of cytomegalovirus exposure and HLA in healthy donors. Whole-study results and caveats: Many donors shared some public TCRs, even though most TCR sequences were rare. In the roughly 120 validation repertoires, a later analysis found that first-cohort TCR clusters tended to co-occur. A few chains tied to CMV proved CMV antigen-specific in vitro.

Concerning this clone itself: Its antigen is still unknown.

V lost 8 bases, J lost 3 bases, and 6 bases stayed unmatched. This CDR3 has 14 residues. CDR1 is MDHEN, CDR2 SYDVKM, per germline. The donors were part of the validation cohort of 95 to 150 subjects. That cohort was separate from the first cohort, which comprised 500 to 700 subjects. Method: immunoSEQ multiplex PCR; TCRdb's copy keeps in-frame clones and lacks some. The data show roughly 120,000 clones, roughly 90% seen once. V gene TRBV28 combines with J gene TRBJ2-7; 11 nucleotides line up with TRBD2. Material for sequencing was PBMCs. The clonotype originates from a woman between 18 and 29 years old in good health and CMV-seronegative. CDR3 loop: CASALAGVDYEQYF. The CDR3 region has the DNA TGTGCCAGCGCACTAGCGGGAGTAGACTACGAGCAGTACTTC.